Below are 12 T cell receptor beta chains sequenced from a single sample in a study of cytomegalovirus exposure and HLA in healthy donors. It was with 60 Vbeta and 13 Jbeta primers that the PCR ran. Here immunoSEQ multiplex PCR was the method, and the copy in TCRdb shows in-frame clones only, minus some. The sample carries approximately 100,000 clones, 65% to 80% recorded once. The sequencing sample was made of PBMCs. Receptors originate from a male donor in good health and CMV-seropositive.

The chain carries TRBV29-1 and TRBJ1-3; 8 bases map to TRBD1. The CDR3 is 14 amino acids. The V and J ends lost 4 bases and 0 bases, in that order; junction bases with no gene match: 2. Germline V gene data show CDR1 as SQVTM and CDR2 as ANQGSEA. The CDR3 is CSVGDRSSGNTIYF. CDR3 DNA: TGCAGCGTTGGGGACAGGTCCTCTGGAAACACCATATATTTT.

As to this clone: One junction end does not reproduce the germline sequence, and a read error may be involved. The V gene is TRBV30, the J gene TRBJ1-2, with a tentative D call TRBD1 (5 bases). CDR1 and CDR2 from the germline V gene are GTSNPN and SVGIG (reference sequence). This CDR3 has 15 amino acids. CDR3 residues: CAWSTGTGGFGGYPF. The DNA of the CDR3 is TGTGCCTGGAGTACGGGGACCGGGGGGTTCGGTGGCTACCCCTTC. Full variable domain (rest looked up from reference TRBV30 and TRBJ1-2): SQTIHQWPATLVQPVGSPLSLECTVEGTSNPNLYWYRQAAGRGLQLLFYSVGIGQISSEVPQNLSASRPQDRQFILSSKKLLLSDSGFYLCAWSTGTGGFGGYPFGSGTRLTVV.

J is TRBJ2-5 and V is TRBV6-1; D is perhaps TRBD1 (6 bases). The germline V gene encodes CDR1 MNHNS and CDR2 SASEGT. The V end lost 6 bases, the J end lost 4 bases, and 15 bases lay between the germline ends. This CDR3 has 14 amino acids. CDR3 region: CASRETGWGETQYF. In DNA, the CDR3 is TGTGCCAGCAGGGAAACAGGGTGGGGAGAGACCCAGTACTTC.

J is TRBJ2-4 and V is TRBV2; TRBD2 might be the D (5 bases). Trimming removed 7 bases from V and 0 bases from J, with 16 bases in between. The CDR3 loop spans 16 amino acids. Looked up from germline, CDR1 is SNHLY and CDR2 is FYNNEI. Here the CDR3 DNA reads TGTGCCAGCATTCCCGGGAAGGGATTAGCCAAAAACATTCAGTACTTC. It encodes CASIPGKGLAKNIQYF.

The rearrangement links TRBV21-1 to TRBJ1-1; the table's D call, TRBD1, has no DNA check behind it. TRBV21-1 is noted as a pseudogene. There are 16 residues in the CDR3. The CDR3, as DNA: TGTGCCAGCAGCAACCCGACAGGGGCCTCAAACACTGAAGCTTTCTTT. The encoded protein is CASSNPTGASNTEAFF.

CDR3 region: CASSLRPAGAPSDTQYF. DNA for the CDR3: TGTGCCAGCAGCTTACGCCCAGCGGGGGCACCATCAGATACGCAGTATTTT. J is TRBJ2-3 and V is TRBV7-2, with TRBD2 identical over 8 bases. The germline gives CDR1 SGHTA, CDR2 FQGNSA. The V gene end was trimmed by 2 bases and the J gene end by 4 bases; junction bases not matched to a gene: 11. The CDR3 consists of 17 residues.

The chain has TRBV18 and TRBJ1-6; 9 bases agree with TRBD1. The germline V gene encodes CDR1 KGHSH and CDR2 LQKENI. Germline trimming cut 8 bases from V and 7 bases from J; bases unmatched to any gene: 18. The CDR3 has 18 residues. The CDR3 nucleotides are TGTGCCAGCACGAGCATCTCATCGTTACAGGGGGCCAATTCACCCCTCCACTTT. Encoded protein: CASTSISSLQGANSPLHF.

With regard to this clone: One end of the junction does not line up with germline, which may come from a read error. The genes are TRBV7-7 and TRBJ2-3; D possibly matches TRBD1 or TRBD2 (6 bases each). In germline, CDR1 is SSHAT, CDR2 FNYEAQ (reference sequence). The CDR3 spans 15 residues. Written as DNA, the CDR3 is TGTGCTAGCAGCTTAGGAGGGGGTCGCACAGATACGCAGTATTTT. It translates to CASSLGGGRTDTQYF.

This chain joins TRBV19 and TRBJ2-1, with a possible D match to TRBD2 (5 bases). CDR1 and CDR2 (germline): LNHDA, SQIVND (reference sequence). V shed 0 bases and J shed 2 bases, with 11 bases lying between them. The CDR3 loop spans 16 amino acids. The CDR3 region is CASSIDMGAAYNEQFF. CDR3 sequence (DNA): TGTGCCAGTAGTATAGATATGGGAGCCGCCTACAATGAGCAGTTCTTC.

This clone has more than one count but fewer than ten. This chain links TRBV27 with TRBJ1-4, with D perhaps matching TRBD1 (5 bases). The CDR3 is made up of 17 amino acids. Trimming left V 0 bases short and J 4 bases short, with 15 bases between. Germline V CDR1 and CDR2: MNHEY, SMNVEV (reference sequence). CDR3 sequence: CASSLSGSGGLNEKLFF. CDR3 sequence (DNA): TGTGCCAGCAGTTTATCAGGGTCCGGGGGACTTAATGAAAAACTGTTTTTT.

The J gene is TRBJ2-2, the V gene TRBV5-1, with 9 bases matching TRBD2. The CDR3 consists of 16 residues. The germline V gene encodes CDR1 SGHRS and CDR2 YFSETQ. V dropped 1 base and J dropped 0; count of bases not matched to a gene: 1. CDR3 sequence (DNA): TGCGCCAGCAGCTTGATAGCGGGGGCGAACACCGGGGAGCTGTTTTTT. Its translation is CASSLIAGANTGELFF.

The chain carries TRBV2 and TRBJ1-5, with D maybe TRBD1 (5 bases). This CDR3 is built from 17 residues. Trimming stripped 6 bases from V and 0 bases from J, with 18 bases between. Germline CDR1 reads SNHLY; CDR2 reads FYNNEI. The CDR3 DNA reads TGTGCCAGCAGCCGAGTGGGCAGGGATTATAGCAATCAGCCCCAGCATTTT. As protein: CASSRVGRDYSNQPQHF.